Presented here are 26 T cell receptor beta chains from one specimen sequenced in a study of OX40 agonist ivuxolimab in advanced cancers. The assay was immunoSEQ multiplex PCR, and TCRdb's table has in-frame clones only and misses some. Among roughly 30,000 clones, 88% were seen once, and the ten largest hold under 70%. The sample here was CD4+ or CD8+ T cells sorted from blood, taken in a trial of the OX40 agonist ivuxolimab. These receptors came from an adult with an advanced solid tumor such as melanoma, head and neck, liver or kidney cancer.

The table lists this clone with a count of one. The chain carries TRBV7-2 and TRBJ2-7, with a possible D match to TRBD1 (5 bases). The germline CDR1 and CDR2 sequences are SGHTA and FQGNSA. This CDR3 region has 16 residues. Trimming pared 4 bases from V and 1 base from J, leaving 17 bases between. CDR3 loop: CASSSRTDRSSYEQYF. The DNA of the CDR3 is TGTGCCAGCAGCTCGAGGACCGACAGATCATCCTACGAGCAGTACTTC.

This rearrangement joins TRBV25-1 to TRBJ1-1; TRBD1 is a possible D gene (5 bases). Trimming took 5 bases from V and 6 from J, leaving 25 bases between them. CDR3 length equals 17 residues. Per the germline V gene, CDR1 is MGHDK and CDR2 is SYGVNS. The CDR3 DNA is TGTGCCAGCAGTTTACTCCCCCCCACTGGGGCTGGGGCTGAAGCTTTCTTT. Its protein product is CASSLLPPTGAGAEAFF.

Points on this clone: Germline is not matched at one junction end, which may reflect a read error. V gene TRBV25-1 combines with J gene TRBJ2-2, with TRBD1 matching over 7 bases. In germline, CDR1 is MGHDK, CDR2 SYGVNS. The CDR3 length is 13 residues. The CDR3: CTSSDRDTGELFF. The CDR3 DNA reads TGTACCAGCAGTGACAGGGACACCGGGGAGCTGTTTTTT.

V is TRBV7-2 and J is TRBJ1-2; 8 nucleotides agree with TRBD1. V lost 5 bases and J lost 1; bases outside the gene matches: 6. The V gene's germline CDR1 is SGHTA and CDR2 FQGNSA. The CDR3 consists of 15 residues. CDR3 loop: CASSLEGQVNYGYTF. Here the CDR3 DNA reads TGTGCCAGCAGCCTAGAGGGACAGGTTAACTATGGCTACACCTTC.

Only a few counts were recorded for this clone. The gene calls are TRBV30 and TRBJ2-3; a possible D gene is TRBD1 (6 bases). The germline V and J ends were trimmed by 3 bases and 2 bases, with 12 bases remaining between them. The CDR3 spans 14 residues. The germline V gene has CDR1 GTSNPN and CDR2 SVGIG (reference sequence). This CDR3 is CAWSAGVLTDTQYF. The CDR3 DNA sequence: TGTGCCTGGAGCGCAGGGGTCCTCACAGATACGCAGTATTTT.

The V call is TRBV4-3, the J call TRBJ1-4; 9 bases map to TRBD1. The length of the CDR3 is 14 residues. V gave up 3 bases and J gave up 7 bases; unmatched junction bases: 3. The germline gives CDR1 LGHNA, CDR2 YSLEER. The CDR3 region has the DNA TGCGCCAGCAGCCAGAGACAGGGGGTTGAAAAACTGTTTTTT. Translating it yields CASSQRQGVEKLFF.

J is TRBJ2-5 and V is TRBV5-6; weak D call: TRBD2 (5 bases). This CDR3 is 13 amino acids long. Trimming removed 2 bases from V and 7 bases from J, with 12 bases in between. CDR1 is SGHDT and CDR2 is YYEEEE in the germline V gene. DNA of the CDR3: TGTGCCAGCAGCTTAGCGGAAACGTGGACCCAGTACTTC. It yields the protein CASSLAETWTQYF.

J is TRBJ1-1 and V is TRBV5-1; D is unresolved. Deletions cut 4 bases from V and 3 bases from J, with 13 bases between. The CDR3 consists of 14 residues. The germline CDR1 and CDR2 sequences are SGHRS and YFSETQ. The DNA of the CDR3 is TGCGCCAGCAGCCCCGGTCGGAGGGACACTGAAGCTTTCTTT. Amino acids: CASSPGRRDTEAFF.

This clone is classed as medium-sized (0.01 to 0.1%). V usage is TRBV19 and J usage is TRBJ1-1, with D uncertain. Germline lookup yields CDR1 LNHDA and CDR2 SQIVND (reference sequence). The V and J ends lost 5 bases and 6 bases respectively, with 7 bases between them. This CDR3 spans 11 amino acids. The CDR3 nucleotides are TGTGCCAGTAGTCCCGGGTCTGAAGCTTTCTTT. This gives the protein CASSPGSEAFF.

The rearrangement joins TRBV11-2 to TRBJ2-7; D may match TRBD1 or TRBD2 (6 bases each). This CDR3 contains 17 residues. Germline V gene sequence: CDR1 SGHAT, CDR2 FQNNGV. V was shortened by 4 bases and J by 2 bases, with 21 bases between the two germline ends. The CDR3 sequence: CASSSRTGTRGAYEQYF. CDR3 nucleotides: TGTGCCAGCAGCTCTAGGACCGGGACAAGGGGGGCCTACGAGCAGTACTTC.

This clone was found once. V and J are TRBV2 and TRBJ2-2; D uncertain. Germline CDR1 reads SNHLY; CDR2 reads FYNNEI. V lost 3 bases and J 3 bases, leaving 8 bases between the germline ends. This CDR3 contains 14 residues. The CDR3 here is CASSDGRYTGELFF. The CDR3 DNA is TGTGCCAGCAGTGACGGGCGTTACACCGGGGAGCTGTTTTTT.

The V call is TRBV9, the J call TRBJ1-2, with D perhaps TRBD1 (6 bases). Looked up from germline, CDR1 is SGDLS and CDR2 is YYNGEE. The CDR3 spans 12 residues. Trimming took off 5 bases at V and 3 bases at J, with 8 bases between the two ends. The CDR3 DNA sequence: TGTGCCAGCAGTTCAGGGGACTATGGCTACACCTTC. It encodes CASSSGDYGYTF.

The rearrangement joins TRBV7-2 to TRBJ1-3, with 9 bases aligning to TRBD1. With V trimmed by 4 bases and J by 3 bases, 4 bases remained unmatched. The CDR3 consists of 15 residues. Germline V CDR1 and CDR2: SGHTA, FQGNSA. The CDR3 is CASSWGQGVGNTIYF. In DNA, the CDR3 is TGTGCCAGCAGCTGGGGACAGGGAGTTGGAAACACCATATATTTT.

CDR3 DNA sequence: TGTGCCAGCAGTAGACCAGGGTCTGCCTTCGACGGCTACACCTTC. As protein: CASSRPGSAFDGYTF. The chain has TRBV6-5 and TRBJ1-2, with D perhaps TRBD1 (5 bases). From germline, CDR1 is MNHEY and CDR2 SVGAGI. Trimming took 5 bases from V and 8 from J, leaving 21 bases between them. This CDR3 contains 15 residues.

The J gene is TRBJ2-7, the V gene TRBV5-6; TRBD2 agrees at 7 bases. The CDR3 covers 15 residues. CDR1 is SGHDT and CDR2 is YYEEEE in the germline V gene. Trimming at V came to 0 bases and at J to 7 bases, leaving 10 bases not matched to a gene. The CDR3 protein is CASSLDGVAGEEQYF. The CDR3 DNA is TGTGCCAGCAGCTTGGATGGGGTTGCGGGGGAAGAGCAGTACTTC. The whole variable domain, remainder taken from reference TRBV5-6 and TRBJ2-7, is DAGVTQSPTHLIKTRGQQVTLRCSPKSGHDTVSWYQQALGQGPQFIFQYYEEEERQRGNFPDRFSGHQFPNYSSELNVNALLLGDSALYLCASSLDGVAGEEQYFGPGTRLTVT.

This clone was counted once. The chain couples TRBV2 to TRBJ2-3; 10 bases map to TRBD2. V was pared by 9 bases and J by 1 base, with 7 bases of the junction left unmatched. The CDR3 contains 15 residues. In germline, CDR1 is SNHLY, CDR2 FYNNEI. CDR3 amino acids: CASASGGAGTDTQYF. The CDR3 DNA follows: TGTGCCAGTGCGAGCGGGGGGGCTGGCACAGATACGCAGTATTTT.

The chain carries TRBV28 and TRBJ1-5; D may be TRBD1 (5 bases). CDR3 length equals 14 residues. The V and J ends lost 3 bases and 3 bases respectively, with 9 bases between them. From germline, CDR1 is MDHEN and CDR2 SYDVKM. The DNA of the CDR3 is TGTGCCAGCAGTTTTGTACAGGCCAATCAGCCCCAGCATTTT. Translated, it gives CASSFVQANQPQHF.

Ten or more counts support this clone. Different DNA sequences within this sample yield the same CDR3. The chain uses TRBV9 and TRBJ2-7; D gene uncertain. The CDR3 length is 13 residues. Trimming removed 0 bases from V and 5 bases from J, with 9 bases in between. Germline CDR1 reads SGDLS; CDR2 reads YYNGEE. The CDR3 region is CASSVELGNEQYF. The CDR3, as DNA: TGTGCCAGCAGCGTAGAGTTGGGGAACGAGCAGTACTTC.

Note on this clone: Other DNA sequences from this sample encode an identical CDR3 as well. The chain carries TRBV27 and TRBJ2-2; unclear D gene. Germline loops: CDR1 MNHEY, CDR2 SMNVEV (reference sequence). The CDR3 totals 13 residues. V dropped 5 bases and J dropped 2 bases, with 6 bases sitting between them. The CDR3 sequence is CASSLVNTGELFF. Here the CDR3 DNA reads TGTGCCAGCAGTCTAGTCAACACCGGGGAGCTGTTTTTT.

The chain combines TRBV5-1 with TRBJ2-7; D perhaps matches TRBD1 (7 bases). The CDR3 is 14 amino acids. The germline V and J ends were trimmed by 5 bases and 5 bases, with 17 bases remaining between them. The germline V gene encodes CDR1 SGHRS and CDR2 YFSETQ. The CDR3 spells CASRSRTGGDEQYF. The CDR3 DNA reads TGCGCCAGCAGATCCCGGACAGGCGGGGACGAGCAGTACTTC. Full variable domain (outside the CDR3, taken from reference TRBV5-1 and TRBJ2-7): KAGVTQTPRYLIKTRGQQVTLSCSPISGHRSVSWYQQTPGQGLQFLFEYFSETQRNKGNFPGRFSGRQFSNSRSEMNVSTLELGDSALYLCASRSRTGGDEQYFGPGTRLTVT.

The chain joins TRBV4-1 to TRBJ2-7; weak D call: TRBD2 (5 bases). The CDR3 has 13 residues. Germline V gives CDR1 MGHRA, CDR2 YSYEKL. V was pared by 4 bases and J by 4 bases, with 11 bases between. CDR3 sequence: CASSPPGVYEQYF. DNA for the CDR3: TGCGCCAGCAGCCCTCCCGGGGTTTACGAGCAGTACTTC.

The V call is TRBV7-2, the J call TRBJ1-2; 7 bases match TRBD1. The CDR3 spans 16 residues. The V segment lost 1 base and the J segment 8 bases; nucleotides outside the gene matches: 13. Per germline, CDR1 SGHTA and CDR2 FQGNSA. The CDR3 spells CASSLGLDRANGGYTF. As DNA, the CDR3 is TGTGCCAGCAGCTTAGGGCTCGACAGGGCAAACGGGGGCTACACCTTC.

This clone was found a few times. The chain has TRBV7-9 and TRBJ2-7, with 10 bases identical to TRBD1. Germline V gives CDR1 SEHNR, CDR2 FQNEAQ (reference sequence). The CDR3 covers 15 residues. Losses at the gene ends were 4 bases for V and 2 bases for J; bases not matched to a gene: 5. The CDR3 reads CASSSGTGVTYEQYF. The DNA of the CDR3 is TGTGCCAGCAGCTCCGGGACAGGGGTAACCTACGAGCAGTACTTC.

The rearrangement links TRBV6-5 to TRBJ2-7, with TRBD1 identical over 8 bases. Germline V CDR1 and CDR2: MNHEY, SVGAGI. The CDR3 spans 15 residues. V trimming: 4 bases; J trimming: 5 bases; junction bases outside the gene matches: 10. CDR3 in amino acids: CASSFFAGGDDEQYF. DNA of the CDR3: TGTGCCAGCAGTTTCTTCGCAGGGGGCGACGACGAGCAGTACTTC.

The chain uses TRBV19 and TRBJ2-7; 12 bases map to TRBD2. The CDR3 consists of 15 residues. CDR1 is LNHDA and CDR2 is SQIVND in the germline V gene (reference sequence). With 5 bases clipped from V and 2 bases from J, the junction kept 4 bases outside the gene matches. CDR3 loop: CASSHGLAGTYEQYF. CDR3 bases: TGTGCCAGTAGTCATGGACTAGCGGGGACCTACGAGCAGTACTTC.

This clone was seen just once. V and J are TRBV27 and TRBJ1-1, with a weak D call TRBD1 (5 bases). Trimming stripped 7 bases from V and 2 bases from J, with 17 bases between. This CDR3 has 15 residues. In germline, CDR1 is MNHEY, CDR2 SMNVEV (reference sequence). CDR3 residues: CASTTRDSENTEAFF. As DNA, the CDR3 is TGTGCCAGCACCACTAGGGACTCTGAAAACACTGAAGCTTTCTTT.